The 3 T cell receptor beta chains below come from one sample, sequenced in a study of T-cell reconstitution after alpha-beta-depleted transplantation in children. TCRbeta library preparation incorporated unique molecular identifiers. TCRdb ran MiXCR on the PCR reads and lists one entry per CDR3 protein. This sample has 700,000 to 950,000 distinct CDR3 sequences; 16% occur once, and the top ten carry about 5%. The sequences come from PBMCs, mostly from graft donor cells, collected 360 days after TCRalphabeta/CD19-depleted stem cell transplant. All receptors derive from a male patient aged 10-17 years who had a stem cell transplant for acute lymphoblastic leukemia, so the T cells may come from the graft donor.

V and J are TRBV3-1 and TRBJ1-1, with D maybe TRBD1 (6 bases). The germline V and J ends were trimmed by 2 bases and 1 base, with 14 bases remaining between them. The CDR3 runs to 16 residues. The germline CDR1 and CDR2 sequences are LGHDT and YNNKEL (reference sequence). CDR3 DNA sequence: TGTGCCAGCAGCCAAACCCCGGGGACAAAGAACACTGAAGCTTTCTTT. It is translated as CASSQTPGTKNTEAFF.

The chain has TRBV29-1 and TRBJ2-4; a weak D match, TRBD1 (5 bases). The CDR3 is made up of 16 amino acids. The V end lost 3 bases, the J end lost 3 bases, and 18 bases lay between the germline ends. From germline, CDR1 is SQVTM and CDR2 ANQGSEA. The CDR3 sequence: CSVDHSRQSDKNIQYF. CDR3 DNA: TGCAGCGTTGACCACTCTAGACAGTCCGACAAAAACATTCAGTACTTC. Combining the CDR3 with reference TRBV29-1 and TRBJ2-4 gives the whole variable domain SAVISQKPSRDICQRGTSLTIQCQVDSQVTMMFWYRQQPGQSLTLIATANQGSEATYESGFVIDKFPISRPNLTFSTLTVSNMSPEDSSIYLCSVDHSRQSDKNIQYFGAGTRLSVL.

A few counts support this clonotype. The chain is built from TRBV11-2 and TRBJ1-4, with 8 bases matching TRBD1. The CDR3 has 15 amino acids. Germline V gene data show CDR1 as SGHAT and CDR2 as FQNNGV. Trimming cost V 4 bases and J 11 bases; bases outside gene matches: 12. In DNA, the CDR3 is TGTGCCAGCAGCTCTGGACAGGGCTTTAGAGGGAAACTGTTTTTT. It translates to CASSSGQGFRGKLFF.